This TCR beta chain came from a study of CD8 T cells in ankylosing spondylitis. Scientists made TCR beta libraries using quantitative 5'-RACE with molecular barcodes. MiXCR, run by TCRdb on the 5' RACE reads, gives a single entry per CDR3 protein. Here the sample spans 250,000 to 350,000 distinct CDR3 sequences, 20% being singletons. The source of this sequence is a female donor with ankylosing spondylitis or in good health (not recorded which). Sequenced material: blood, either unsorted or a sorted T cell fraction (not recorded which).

CDR3 DNA: TGTGCCAGCAGCCATTCCGGTAAATTCAATGAGCAGTTCTTC. Residues: CASSHSGKFNEQFF. This rearrangement joins TRBV11-2 to TRBJ2-1; D remains unclear. The length of the CDR3 is 14 residues. Trimming removed 5 bases from V and 6 bases from J, with 14 bases in between. Germline V CDR1 and CDR2: SGHAT, FQNNGV.